This TCR beta chain is drawn from a study of T cell responses to AZD1222 COVID-19 vaccine. Overall study: Pooled in the analysis were second doses at about 4 or about 12 weeks. Study-level results: CD4 TCRs linked to vaccination spanned spike, dominating at 160-218 and 743-854.

The junction had 6 bases not matched to a gene; V was cut back by 5 bases and J by 4 bases. This CDR3 region has 17 residues. Per germline, CDR1 SSHAT and CDR2 FNYEAQ (reference sequence). In regard to this clone: Its antigen is undetermined.

This table comes from immunoSEQ multiplex PCR, and its TCRdb copy is limited to in-frame clones, with some not included. The profile shows approximately 110,000 clones, about 92% of them singletons. Sequenced material: peripheral blood, taken on day 0 of AZD1222 vaccination. The chain has TRBV7-7 and TRBJ2-2; 14 positions match TRBD2. The receptor was isolated from an adult in good health. The CDR3 bases are TGTGCCAGCAGCCGACTAGCGGGGGGGCCGAGCACCGGGGAGCTGTTTTTT. It translates to CASSRLAGGPSTGELFF.